Sequencing of this T cell receptor beta chain was carried out in a study of vaccination and CD4 T cells after COVID-19. General observations from the study: From roughly 21 to 40, the median of SARS-CoV-2-reactive clonotypes rose without reaching significance. Among those convalescent, a median roughly 90% of reactive clones emerged solely post-vaccination.

Regarding this clonotype: Its antigen is unidentified.

The germline V and J ends were trimmed by 5 bases and 8 bases, with 14 bases remaining between them. The CDR3 loop spans 13 amino acids. Germline lookup yields CDR1 LNHNV and CDR2 YYDKDF (reference sequence). As to treatment: roughly nine-day PBMC culture with coronavirus spike peptide pools or control peptides (ViraFEST assay). Oncomine TCR Beta short-read sequencing was applied to DNA from cultured CD4+ T cells. Investigators isolated genomic DNA from cultured CD4+ T cells. TCRdb recomputed calls from the PCR reads with MiXCR, one row per CDR3 protein. This sample has about 14,000 distinct CDR3 sequences, with around 48% found just once.

Sequenced: CD4+ T cells from blood, cultured in vitro. The V and J genes are TRBV15 and TRBJ2-3; D gene uncertain. The receptor comes from a human donor who had recovered from COVID-19. CDR3 bases: TGTGCCACCAGCTTACAACGTTCAGCTACGCAGTATTTT. Translating it yields CATSLQRSATQYF.